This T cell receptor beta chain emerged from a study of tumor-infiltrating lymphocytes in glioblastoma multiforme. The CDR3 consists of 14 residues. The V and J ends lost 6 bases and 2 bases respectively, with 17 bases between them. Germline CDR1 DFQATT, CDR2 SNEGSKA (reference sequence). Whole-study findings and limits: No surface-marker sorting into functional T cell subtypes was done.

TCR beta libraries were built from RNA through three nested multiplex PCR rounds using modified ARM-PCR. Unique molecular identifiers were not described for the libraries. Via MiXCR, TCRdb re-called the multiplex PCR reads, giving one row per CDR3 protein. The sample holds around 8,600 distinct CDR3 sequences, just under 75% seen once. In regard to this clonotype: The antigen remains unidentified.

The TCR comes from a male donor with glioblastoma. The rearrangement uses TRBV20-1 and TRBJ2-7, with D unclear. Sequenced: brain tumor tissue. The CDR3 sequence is CSAAPSGSPYEQYF. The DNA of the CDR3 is TGCAGTGCCGCCCCATCCGGATCTCCCTACGAGCAGTACTTC.